Listed below are T cell receptor beta chains from one sample, sequenced in a study of OX40 agonist ivuxolimab in advanced cancers. The data were produced by immunoSEQ multiplex PCR, yet TCRdb's version contains in-frame clones alone and is incomplete. The sample includes tens of thousands of clones, around 77% of them seen just once. Sequenced material: CD4+ or CD8+ T cells sorted from blood, taken in a trial of the OX40 agonist ivuxolimab. These receptors came from an adult with an advanced solid tumor such as melanoma, head and neck, liver or kidney cancer. CDR3s include the opening cysteine and the closing phenylalanine or tryptophan. A D gene is named only where the DNA matches it firmly. Rows give clone size only sometimes, using once, few, many, or a class for an expanded clone.

v_call,cdr3_length,j_call,d_call,clone_size,cdr3_aa,cdr3_nt
TRBV2,13,TRBJ2-1,.,.,CASKMEGRDEQFF,TGTGCCTCTAAGATGGAGGGAAGGGATGAGCAGTTCTTC
TRBV14,17,TRBJ2-7,TRBD2,.,CASSLKGGRRAVYEQYF,TGTGCCAGCAGCCTAAAGGGCGGGAGGAGGGCAGTTTACGAGCAGTACTTC
TRBV18,16,TRBJ1-1,.,once,CASSLNSGTVNTEAFF,TGTGCCAGCTCACTCAATTCCGGGACGGTGAACACTGAAGCTTTCTTT
TRBV5-1,17,TRBJ2-3,TRBD2,.,CASSFGLAGSGTDTQYF,TGCGCCAGCAGCTTTGGACTAGCGGGATCTGGCACAGATACGCAGTATTTT
TRBV5-1,14,TRBJ1-2,.,.,CASSFGGANYGYTF,TGCGCCAGCAGCTTCGGGGGCGCTAACTATGGCTACACCTTC
TRBV2,15,TRBJ1-1,.,medium-sized,CASSSLGTKSPEAFF,TGTGCCAGCAGTTCGTTGGGGACGAAATCGCCTGAAGCTTTCTTT
TRBV4-2,16,TRBJ2-3,.,.,CASSQEAPPRTDTQYF,TGTGCCAGCAGCCAAGAGGCGCCCCCCCGCACAGATACGCAGTATTTT
TRBV5-1,19,TRBJ2-7,.,.,CASSRREGGARLPGDEQYF,TGCGCCAGCAGCCGAAGAGAGGGGGGGGCTCGCCTACCCGGGGACGAGCAGTACTTC
TRBV19,15,TRBJ1-2,TRBD1,.,CASSNPGQAKYGYTF,TGTGCCAGTAGTAACCCGGGACAGGCTAAATATGGCTACACCTTC
TRBV19,15,TRBJ1-2,.,.,CASSIDSSRAYGYTF,TGTGCCAGTAGTATAGATTCTTCCAGGGCCTATGGCTACACCTTC
TRBV18,16,TRBJ1-6,.,.,CASSPRVGLANSPLHF,TGTGCCAGCTCACCTCGTGTGGGGTTGGCCAATTCACCCCTCCACTTT
TRBV11-2,19,TRBJ2-1,TRBD2,.,CASSLVKRTSGRGYNEQFF,TGTGCCAGCAGCTTAGTCAAAAGGACTAGCGGGAGGGGGTACAATGAGCAGTTCTTC
TRBV18,15,TRBJ2-2,TRBD1,.,CASSPGQRMTGELFF,TGTGCCAGCTCACCGGGACAGCGTATGACCGGGGAGCTGTTTTTT
TRBV2,16,TRBJ2-1,.,.,CASSVGGGLRYNEQFF,TGTGCCAGCAGTGTAGGGGGAGGACTCAGATACAATGAGCAGTTCTTC
TRBV5-5,12,TRBJ1-1,.,.,CASSQSPAEAFF,TGTGCCAGCAGCCAAAGCCCCGCTGAAGCTTTCTTT
TRBV9,16,TRBJ2-3,TRBD2,few,CASSVSLAVSTDTQYF,TGTGCCAGCAGCGTATCACTAGCGGTTAGCACAGATACGCAGTATTTT